This T cell receptor (beta chain) was retrieved from a study of molecular identifiers for immune sequencing clone quantification. Study-level information: In replicates, RNA from roughly 21,000 or 96,000 naive CD8 cells was divided five ways and four parts were sequenced.

Using its own MiXCR run on the PCR reads, TCRdb lists one record per CDR3 protein. The table has hundreds of thousands of distinct CDR3 sequences, about 25% seen once; the top ten hold about 0.84%. This clonotype was observed a few times. The sequenced material came from naive CD8+ T cells from blood, with Jurkat cell RNA spiked in. The subset is: FACS-sorted CD8+CD4-CCR7+CD45RA+ naive T cells. The sequence derives from a human donor in good health. Some libraries in this study had Jurkat cell RNA spiked in.

The CDR3 DNA sequence: TGTGCCAGCAGCGAATGGGACGGAGGCACAGATACGCAGTATTTT. Amino acid sequence: CASSEWDGGTDTQYF. This chain joins TRBV3-1 and TRBJ2-3; D is perhaps TRBD1 or TRBD2 (5 bases each). The germline CDR1 and CDR2 sequences are LGHDT and YNNKEL (reference sequence). The CDR3 spans 15 residues. V lost 5 bases to trimming and J lost 1 base, with 13 bases between them.